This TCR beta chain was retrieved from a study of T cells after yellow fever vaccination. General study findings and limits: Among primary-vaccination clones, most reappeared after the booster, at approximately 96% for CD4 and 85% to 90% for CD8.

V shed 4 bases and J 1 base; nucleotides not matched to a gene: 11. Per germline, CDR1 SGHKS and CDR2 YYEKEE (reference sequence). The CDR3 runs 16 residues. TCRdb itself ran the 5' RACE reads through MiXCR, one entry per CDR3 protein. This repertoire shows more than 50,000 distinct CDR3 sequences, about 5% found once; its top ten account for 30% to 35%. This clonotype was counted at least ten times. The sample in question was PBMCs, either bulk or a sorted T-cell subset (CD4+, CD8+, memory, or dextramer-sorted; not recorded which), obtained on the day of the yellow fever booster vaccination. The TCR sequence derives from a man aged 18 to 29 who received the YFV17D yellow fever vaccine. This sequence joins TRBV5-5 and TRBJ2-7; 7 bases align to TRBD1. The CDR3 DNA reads TGTGCCAGCAGCCCTGCCGCCGACAGGGTTTCCTACGAGCAGTACTTC. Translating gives CASSPAADRVSYEQYF.